This is a list of T cell receptor beta chains from one sample in a study of T-cell reconstitution after alpha-beta-depleted transplantation in children. TCRdb reprocessed the PCR reads via MiXCR and lists one record per CDR3 protein. Of about 440,000 distinct CDR3 sequences listed, 43% were seen once; the top ten hold 27%. This specimen consisted of PBMCs, obtained before TCRalphabeta/CD19-depleted stem cell transplant. These receptors came from a girl between 2 and 10 years old with aplastic anemia, due to receive a stem cell transplant. CDR3s include the opening cysteine and the closing phenylalanine or tryptophan. D genes are given only for firm matches. Only some rows state a clone size, as once, few, many or a class for expanded clones.

V: TRBV6-2/TRBV6-3
J: TRBJ2-7
size: few
D: TRBD2
DNA: TGTGCCAGCATTAAACTAGCGGTGGGTTCCTACGAGCAGTACTTC
CDR3: CASIKLAVGSYEQYF

V: TRBV6-2/TRBV6-3
J: TRBJ2-5
size: many
D: -
DNA: TGTGCCAGCAGCGGAGGACCGGGGTTACGGGAGTATCGGGAGACCCAGTACTTC
CDR3: CASSGGPGLREYRETQYF

V: TRBV6-1
J: TRBJ2-1
size: -
D: TRBD1
DNA: TGTGCCAGCAAAAGTGGCACCGGGACAGAGTCCTACAATGAGCAGTTCTTC
CDR3: CASKSGTGTESYNEQFF

V: TRBV7-3
J: TRBJ2-1
size: -
D: TRBD2
DNA: TGTGCCAGCAGCCCCATGGGGGTTAGCGGGGGTTACAATGAGCAGTTCTTC
CDR3: CASSPMGVSGGYNEQFF

V: TRBV28
J: TRBJ1-2
size: -
D: TRBD1
DNA: TGTGCCAGCAGTCCGGACAGGGCATCCTATGGCTACACCTTC
CDR3: CASSPDRASYGYTF

V: TRBV6-5
J: TRBJ2-2
size: few
D: TRBD1
DNA: TGTGCCAGCAAGTTAAGACAGGGGAACGGGGAGCTGTTTTTT
CDR3: CASKLRQGNGELFF

V: TRBV5-1
J: TRBJ2-1
size: once
D: -
DNA: TGCGCCAGCAGCGGGGGGGCCCATGAGCAGTTCTTC
CDR3: CASSGGAHEQFF

V: TRBV28
J: TRBJ2-6
size: few
D: TRBD1
DNA: TGTGCCAGCAGTTCGATGGGACAGATAACCTCTGGGGCCAACGTCCTGACTTTC
CDR3: CASSSMGQITSGANVLTF

V: TRBV3-1
J: TRBJ2-5
size: many
D: -
DNA: TGTGCCAGCAGCCAAGTTAGAGAGACCCAGTACTTC
CDR3: CASSQVRETQYF

V: TRBV20-1
J: TRBJ2-3
size: -
D: TRBD2
DNA: TGCAGTGCTAGGGGACTAGCGGGAGTAGTAGGCACAGATACGCAGTATTTT
CDR3: CSARGLAGVVGTDTQYF

V: TRBV20-1
J: TRBJ2-1
size: -
D: -
DNA: TGCAGTGCTAGAGGGCAGGAGTACAATGAGCAGTTCTTC
CDR3: CSARGQEYNEQFF

V: TRBV6-5
J: TRBJ2-2
size: -
D: TRBD2
DNA: TGTGCCAGCAGTTTAGCGGGAGGGCAGGGCGGGGAGCTGTTTTTT
CDR3: CASSLAGGQGGELFF

V: TRBV29-1
J: TRBJ2-1
size: many
D: TRBD2
DNA: TGCAGCGTTGATCAGCTAGCGGGAGAATGGAACAATGAGCAGTTCTTC
CDR3: CSVDQLAGEWNNEQFF

V: TRBV20-1
J: TRBJ2-7
size: -
D: -
DNA: TGCAGTGCTAGAGCTAAGGGTTACTCCTACGAGCAGTACTTC
CDR3: CSARAKGYSYEQYF

V: TRBV4-1
J: TRBJ2-7
size: -
D: -
DNA: TGCGCCAGCAGCCAGGGCGGAGGCTTCTACGAGCAGTACTTC
CDR3: CASSQGGGFYEQYF

V: TRBV20-1
J: TRBJ1-2
size: many
D: -
DNA: TGCAGTGCTAGAGATCCCCGGGGGACTTATGGCTACACCTTC
CDR3: CSARDPRGTYGYTF

V: TRBV20-1
J: TRBJ2-2
size: -
D: -
DNA: TGCAGTGCTATTCGGACACCTAACACCGGGGAGCTGTTTTTT
CDR3: CSAIRTPNTGELFF

V: TRBV11-1
J: TRBJ2-5
size: few
D: TRBD1
DNA: TGTGCCAGCAGCTTAAGCATCTGGACAGGGGGTGAACAAGAGACCCAGTACTTC
CDR3: CASSLSIWTGGEQETQYF

V: TRBV20-1
J: TRBJ1-6
size: -
D: TRBD1
DNA: TGCAGTGCTAGTGACAGGGAGGGTAATAATTCACCCCTCCACTTT
CDR3: CSASDREGNNSPLHF

V: TRBV5-1
J: TRBJ2-7
size: -
D: TRBD2
DNA: TGCGCCAGCAGCTTGGCCCCTAGCGGGAGCTCCTACGAGCAGTACTTC
CDR3: CASSLAPSGSSYEQYF

V: TRBV9
J: TRBJ2-1
size: many
D: -
DNA: TGTGCCAGCACGGCTAGCGCCAATGAGCAGTTCTTC
CDR3: CASTASANEQFF

V: TRBV5-1
J: TRBJ1-1
size: -
D: -
DNA: TGCGCCAGCAGCTTTAGGTTCGGCAACACTGAAGCTTTCTTT
CDR3: CASSFRFGNTEAFF

V: TRBV6-5
J: TRBJ1-5
size: few
D: -
DNA: TGTGCCAGCAGTTCCCTCTGGGACCAGCCCCAGCATTTT
CDR3: CASSSLWDQPQHF

V: TRBV20-1
J: TRBJ2-4
size: -
D: -
DNA: TGCAGTGCTACCCCGGGACCTCCACAGATTCGGTCCAAAAACATTCAGTACTTC
CDR3: CSATPGPPQIRSKNIQYF

V: TRBV6-5
J: TRBJ2-3
size: -
D: TRBD2
DNA: TGTGCCAGCAGTTACGGCAGGGAGGGAGATACGCAGTATTTT
CDR3: CASSYGREGDTQYF

V: TRBV7-8
J: TRBJ1-1
size: -
D: -
DNA: TGTGCCAGCAGCTTAGACGGGGGCTACACTGAAGCTTTCTTT
CDR3: CASSLDGGYTEAFF

V: TRBV6-1
J: TRBJ1-2
size: -
D: TRBD1
DNA: TGTGCCAGCAGACAAAGGGGGCAAATCTATGGCTACACCTTC
CDR3: CASRQRGQIYGYTF

V: TRBV20-1
J: TRBJ2-5
size: many
D: TRBD2
DNA: TGCAGTGCTAGAGTTTGGGGGAGGGCCCAGGAGACCCAGTACTTC
CDR3: CSARVWGRAQETQYF

V: TRBV5-5
J: TRBJ2-1
size: -
D: -
DNA: TGTGCCAGCAGCCTAAACTACTACAATGAGCAGTTCTTC
CDR3: CASSLNYYNEQFF

V: TRBV6-1
J: TRBJ2-3
size: few
D: TRBD1
DNA: TGTGCCAGCAGTGAGCCGGGACAGGGGTTCTTAAATACGCAGTATTTT
CDR3: CASSEPGQGFLNTQYF

V: TRBV11-2
J: TRBJ2-3
size: -
D: -
DNA: TGTGCCAGCAGCCCGCGCCCCCCGGGAAGAACACGCACAGATACGCAGTATTTT
CDR3: CASSPRPPGRTRTDTQYF

V: TRBV20-1
J: TRBJ2-7
size: -
D: -
DNA: TGCAGTGCTCTGTCGGGAGCGGACTACTACGAGCAGTACTTC
CDR3: CSALSGADYYEQYF

V: TRBV29-1
J: TRBJ2-7
size: -
D: TRBD2
DNA: TGCAGCGCCGGGACTAGCGGGGACTACGAGCAGTACTTC
CDR3: CSAGTSGDYEQYF

V: TRBV5-1
J: TRBJ2-1
size: few
D: TRBD2
DNA: TGCGCCAGCAGCTTGATAGCTAGCGGGTTTTACAATGAGCAGTTCTTC
CDR3: CASSLIASGFYNEQFF

V: TRBV29-1
J: TRBJ2-7
size: -
D: -
DNA: TGCAGCGTCGTACTTGTAGGGCTATACTACGAGCAGTACTTC
CDR3: CSVVLVGLYYEQYF

V: TRBV15
J: TRBJ2-3
size: many
D: TRBD1
DNA: TGTGCCACCAGCAGCCCGGGACAGGAAAACACAGATACGCAGTATTTT
CDR3: CATSSPGQENTDTQYF

V: TRBV5-4
J: TRBJ1-1
size: -
D: -
DNA: TGTGCCAGCAGCTGGGAGACAGCCAAGGCTGAAGCTTTCTTT
CDR3: CASSWETAKAEAFF

V: TRBV10-3
J: TRBJ2-5
size: -
D: -
DNA: TGTGCCATCAGTGAAGATAGGGAAGAGACCCAGTACTTC
CDR3: CAISEDREETQYF